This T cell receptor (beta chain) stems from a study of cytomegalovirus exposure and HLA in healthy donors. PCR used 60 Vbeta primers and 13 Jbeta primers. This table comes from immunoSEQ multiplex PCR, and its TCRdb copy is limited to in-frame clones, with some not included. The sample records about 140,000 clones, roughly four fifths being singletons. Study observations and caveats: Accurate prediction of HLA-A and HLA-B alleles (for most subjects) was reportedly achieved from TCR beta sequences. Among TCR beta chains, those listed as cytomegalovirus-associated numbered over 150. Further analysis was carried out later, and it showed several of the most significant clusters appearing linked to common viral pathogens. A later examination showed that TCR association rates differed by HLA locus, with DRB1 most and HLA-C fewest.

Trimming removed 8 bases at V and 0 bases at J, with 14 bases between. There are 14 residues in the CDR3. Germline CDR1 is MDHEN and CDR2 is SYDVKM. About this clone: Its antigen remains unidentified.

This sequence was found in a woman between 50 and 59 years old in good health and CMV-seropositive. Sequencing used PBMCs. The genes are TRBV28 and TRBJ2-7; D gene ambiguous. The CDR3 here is CASRPPLYSYEQYF. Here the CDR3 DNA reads TGTGCCAGCCGTCCCCCACTATACTCCTACGAGCAGTACTTC.